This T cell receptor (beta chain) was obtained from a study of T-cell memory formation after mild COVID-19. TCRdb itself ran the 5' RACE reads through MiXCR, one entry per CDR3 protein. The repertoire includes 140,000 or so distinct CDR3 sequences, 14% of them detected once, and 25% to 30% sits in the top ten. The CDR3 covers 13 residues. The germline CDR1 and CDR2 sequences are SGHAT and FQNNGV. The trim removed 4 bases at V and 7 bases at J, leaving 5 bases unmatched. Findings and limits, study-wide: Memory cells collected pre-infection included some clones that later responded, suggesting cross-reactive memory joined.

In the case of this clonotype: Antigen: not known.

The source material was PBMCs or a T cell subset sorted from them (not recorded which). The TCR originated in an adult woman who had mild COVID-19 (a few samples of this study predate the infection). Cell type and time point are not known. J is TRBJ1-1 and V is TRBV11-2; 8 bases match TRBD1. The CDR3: CASSSGTGLEAFF. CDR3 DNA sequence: TGTGCCAGCAGCTCCGGGACAGGCCTTGAAGCTTTCTTT.